The 22 T cell receptor beta chains below were found in one sample sequenced in a study of kidney transplant recipient with SARS-CoV-2 infection. TCRdb analysed the reads with MiXCR anew, one entry per CDR3 protein. The profile shows 200,000 to 250,000 distinct CDR3 sequences, around 26% of them singletons. The sequencing used a blood sample, collected at baseline and between days 110 and 120 from a kidney transplant recipient. The receptors shown here come from a young adult male patient who had COVID-19 and was a kidney transplant recipient. Some T cells may have come from the graft donor.

This clonotype was counted ten times or more. CDR3 DNA sequence: TGTGCCAGCAGCTTAAACGGCTTAGCGGGAGGCCCCCCCCGGACCCAGTACTTC. Its protein is CASSLNGLAGGPPRTQYF. The chain carries TRBV11-2 and TRBJ2-5, with TRBD2 identical over 10 bases. CDR1 and CDR2 from the germline V gene are SGHAT and FQNNGV. The J segment lost 7 bases and the V segment lost 2 bases, leaving 16 bases of the junction unmatched. This CDR3 spans 18 amino acids.

This clonotype occurred many times. The rearrangement uses TRBV7-7 and TRBJ1-2, with D unresolved. Trimming pared 5 bases from V and 4 bases from J, leaving 23 bases between. The CDR3 is made up of 17 amino acids. CDR1 and CDR2 (germline): SSHAT, FNYEAQ (reference sequence). CDR3 DNA sequence: TGTGCCAGCAGCCACTCCGATAAGTGCCGAAAGACCTATGGCTACACCTTC. Encoded protein: CASSHSDKCRKTYGYTF.

This clonotype was detected many times. The V and J genes are TRBV3-1 and TRBJ2-7; D remains ambiguous. Germline-derived CDR1 and CDR2 are LGHDT and YNNKEL (reference sequence). Trimming removed 4 bases at V and 5 bases at J, with 24 bases between. CDR3 length: 17 amino acids. Here the CDR3 reads CASSPCTSHFVLDEQYF. The CDR3 bases are TGTGCCAGCAGCCCGTGCACGTCCCATTTCGTGTTAGACGAGCAGTACTTC.

Worth noting for this clonotype: A read error may be the cause here, since a much bigger clone is one base away. The chain combines TRBV21-1 with TRBJ2-3. TRBV21-1 is annotated as a pseudogene. The CDR3 consists of 17 residues. The CDR3 DNA sequence: TGTGCCAGCAGATGTCATATAGCTACAGTCATGCAAGGTACGCAGTATTTT. Amino acid sequence: CASRCHIATVMQGTQYF.

In its sample, this clonotype was seen many times. V and J are TRBV12-3 or TRBV12-4 and TRBJ1-6; the D is unclear. Trimming removed 8 bases from V and 5 bases from J, with 10 bases in between. The CDR3 covers 13 residues. For the CDR3, the DNA is TGTGCCAGCTCGGGAGGGAATAATTCACCCCTCCACTTT. Amino acid sequence: CASSGGNNSPLHF.

With respect to this clonotype: A much larger clone lies one base from this, so it may be a read error. This CDR3 is CAGSRGLDEKLFF. The DNA of the CDR3 is TGTGCCGGCAGTCGGGGGCTGGATGAAAAACTGTTTTTT. The V gene is TRBV2, the J gene TRBJ1-4; the D gene is possibly TRBD1 (6 bases). Germline lookup yields CDR1 SNHLY and CDR2 FYNNEI. This CDR3 is built from 13 residues.

This clonotype was counted ten times or more. The chain links TRBV11-1 to TRBJ1-2; D gene uncertain. The CDR3 runs 17 residues. V lost 3 bases to trimming and J lost 4 bases, with 21 bases between them. CDR1 is SGHAT, CDR2 FQDESV, per germline (reference sequence). The CDR3 loop reads CASSFTVKAGKTYGYTF. The CDR3 coding sequence is TGTGCCAGCAGCTTTACAGTTAAGGCTGGAAAGACCTATGGCTACACCTTC.

At least ten counts were recorded for this clonotype. The CDR3 is CASSLLPWTGELFF. Here the CDR3 DNA reads TGTGCCAGCAGCCTCCTCCCATGGACCGGGGAGCTGTTTTTT. This chain links TRBV3-1 with TRBJ2-2; no reliable D call. The V and J ends lost 4 bases and 5 bases respectively, with 11 bases between them. Germline CDR1 and CDR2: LGHDT and YNNKEL (reference sequence). This CDR3 comprises 14 residues.

This clonotype was found many times. The chain carries TRBV6-2 or TRBV6-3 and TRBJ1-2; D is uncertain. V gave up 4 bases and J gave up 4 bases, with 22 bases separating them. The germline V gene has CDR1 MNHEY and CDR2 SVGEGT. This CDR3 has 17 amino acids. CDR3 region: CASSLLLCIGKTYGYTF. The CDR3 nucleotides read TGTGCCAGCAGTTTGCTACTCTGCATCGGAAAGACCTATGGCTACACCTTC.

In regard to this clonotype: A much larger clone differs from this one at a single base, so this may be a read error. The J gene is TRBJ2-5, the V gene TRBV3-1; D gene unclear. This CDR3 contains 17 residues. Germline assignment: CDR1 LGHDT and CDR2 YNNKEL (reference sequence). CDR3 sequence: CASSMLVPISFSEIQYF. DNA of the CDR3: TGTGCCAGCAGCATGCTTGTTCCCATTTCTTTCTCTGAGATCCAGTACTTC.

This clonotype has a count of ten or more. This rearrangement joins TRBV3-1 to TRBJ2-1; D call uncertain. The germline CDR1 and CDR2 sequences are LGHDT and YNNKEL (reference sequence). The CDR3 runs 15 residues. The ends were cut back, 1 base at V and 1 base at J, with 8 bases in the middle. CDR3 nucleotides: TGTGCCAGCAGCCAAGGGGCCCAATCCTACAATGAGCAGTTCTTC. Amino acid sequence: CASSQGAQSYNEQFF.

This clonotype was counted only a few times. The chain joins TRBV11-3 to TRBJ2-1, with D tentatively TRBD2 (7 bases). Looked up from germline, CDR1 is SGHNT and CDR2 is YENEEA. There are 13 residues in the CDR3. Trimming cost V 1 base and J 8 bases, with 9 bases left between them. Written as DNA, the CDR3 is TGTGCCAGCAGCTTAGTAGGGGGGGATGAGCAGTTCTTC. Protein product: CASSLVGGDEQFF. Variable domain in full (rest from reference TRBV11-3 and TRBJ2-1): EAGVVQSPRYKIIEKKQPVAFWCNPISGHNTLYWYLQNLGQGPELLIRYENEEAVDDSQLPKDRFSAERLKGVDSTLKIQPAELGDSAVYLCASSLVGGDEQFFGPGTRLTVL.

The chain has TRBV15 and TRBJ2-1, with D unresolved. V was cut by 5 bases and J by 0 bases, with 11 bases left in between. Germline CDR1 is LNHNV and CDR2 is YYDKDF (reference sequence). The CDR3 is 15 residues long. CDR3 region: CATSPRTSSYNEQFF. The CDR3, as DNA: TGTGCCACCAGCCCGCGCACGAGCTCCTACAATGAGCAGTTCTTC.

This clonotype was recorded at least ten times. This rearrangement joins TRBV9 to TRBJ2-7, with TRBD2 matching over 11 bases. Losses at the gene ends were 5 bases for V and 5 bases for J; bases not matched to a gene: 12. The CDR3 has 16 amino acids. Germline-derived CDR1 and CDR2 are SGDLS and YYNGEE. CDR3: CASSADPGLAVDEQYF. CDR3 DNA sequence: TGTGCCAGCAGTGCAGACCCGGGACTAGCGGTCGACGAGCAGTACTTC.

There are many counts of this clonotype. The J gene is TRBJ1-1, the V gene TRBV12-3 or TRBV12-4; D is possibly TRBD1 (5 bases). The CDR3 is 11 residues long. Trimming took 3 bases from V and 8 from J, leaving 7 bases between them. The CDR3 region has the DNA TGTGCCAGCAGTTTTCGGGGCGAAGCTTTCTTT. Encoded protein: CASSFRGEAFF.

Notes on this clonotype: A much more abundant neighbour one base away suggests this may be a read error. The V and J genes are TRBV19 and TRBJ1-5, with D unclear. From germline, CDR1 is LNHDA and CDR2 SQIVND (reference sequence). Trimming took off 5 bases at V and 5 bases at J, with 16 bases between the two ends. CDR3 length equals 15 residues. In DNA form, the CDR3 reads TGTGCCAGTAGTCCACCGAAAGGCGGTGATCAGCCCCAGCATTTT. This sequence encodes CASSPPKGGDQPQHF.

About this clonotype: A much larger clone is a single base away; this may be a read error. The final CDR3 position lacks the conserved phenylalanine or tryptophan, pointing to a likely read error. This chain joins TRBV7-9 and TRBJ1-1; D is unclear. This CDR3 is 12 amino acids long. V was trimmed by 4 bases and J by 1 base, leaving 4 bases between them. Germline values: CDR1 SEHNR, CDR2 FQNEAQ (reference sequence). Here the CDR3 reads CASSSPNTEAFL. DNA of the CDR3: TGTGCCAGCAGCTCACCGAACACTGAAGCTTTCCTT.

This clonotype turned up a few times. This rearrangement joins TRBV20-1 to TRBJ1-1; D remains unclear. This CDR3 is 13 amino acids long. Germline V CDR1 and CDR2: DFQATT, SNEGSKA (reference sequence). The V gene lost 2 bases and the J gene lost 0 bases, with 7 bases spanning the gap. CDR3 amino acids: CSARPGMNTEAFF. The CDR3 region has the DNA TGCAGTGCTAGACCCGGAATGAACACTGAAGCTTTCTTT.

Many counts were recorded for this clonotype. The chain employs TRBV20-1 and TRBJ2-6; 11 nucleotides line up with TRBD2. Trimming removed 2 bases from V and 0 bases from J; junction bases left unmatched: 6. The CDR3 totals 18 residues. Germline-derived CDR1 and CDR2 are DFQATT and SNEGSKA (reference sequence). The CDR3 DNA reads as TGCAGTGCTAGATTCCGGCTAGCGGGGGGCTCTGGGGCCAACGTCCTGACTTTC. Translated, it gives CSARFRLAGGSGANVLTF.

In its sample, this clonotype was seen many times. V is TRBV20-1 and J is TRBJ2-3; D perhaps matches TRBD2 (6 bases). The germline gives CDR1 DFQATT, CDR2 SNEGSKA (reference sequence). Trimming took 5 bases from V and 9 from J, leaving 18 bases between them. The CDR3 covers 13 residues. The CDR3 spells CSARLGGAGTQYF. In DNA form, the CDR3 reads TGCAGTGCTCGCCTGGGTGGGGCGGGAACGCAGTATTTT.

On this clonotype: A much larger clone lies one base from this, so it may be a read error. The chain uses TRBV14 and TRBJ2-7; TRBD1 aligns across 10 bases. Germline CDR1 is SGHDN and CDR2 is FVKESK. CDR3 length equals 17 residues. The CDR3 DNA reads as TGTGCCGGCAGCCAAGATTGGCCGGGACAGGGGAGCTACGAGCAGTACTTC. It specifies CAGSQDWPGQGSYEQYF.

On this clonotype itself: A single base separates this from a much larger clone, so it may be a read error. The chain combines TRBV28 with TRBJ1-5; D possibly corresponds to TRBD1 (5 bases). Germline CDR1 reads MDHEN; CDR2 reads SYDVKM. This CDR3 has 13 amino acids. The CDR3 nucleotides read TGTGCCGGCAGGGAGGGGATAGGTCAGCCCCAGCATTTT. It encodes CAGREGIGQPQHF.